These 3 T cell receptor beta chains share one sample of origin, sequenced in a study of blood T cell repertoires in COVID-19. Sequenced by immunoSEQ multiplex PCR; TCRdb stores in-frame clones only, minus some. Of 150,000 to 200,000 clones listed, around 82% were seen once; the top ten hold more than 9.5%. The sample was peripheral blood. The receptors here all came from a man in his sixties with active or convalescent COVID-19.

The chain has TRBV2 and TRBJ2-7, with a weak D call TRBD2 (6 bases). V shed 8 bases and J shed 5 bases, with 16 bases lying between them. CDR3 length equals 13 residues. Germline values: CDR1 SNHLY, CDR2 FYNNEI. CDR3 in DNA: TGTGCCAGCTTAAGCGGGTGGGGTGACGAGCAGTACTTC. Translating gives CASLSGWGDEQYF.

The J gene is TRBJ1-2, the V gene TRBV19; D is unclear. Trimming left V 5 bases short and J 0 bases short, with 16 bases between. This CDR3 is built from 16 residues. In germline, CDR1 is LNHDA, CDR2 SQIVND (reference sequence). CDR3 coding DNA: TGTGCCAGTAGTCCATATTTGCCCGGAGCTAACTATGGCTACACCTTC. This codes for CASSPYLPGANYGYTF.

V gene TRBV4-1 combines with J gene TRBJ2-3; 11 nucleotides match TRBD2. Germline V gene sequence: CDR1 MGHRA, CDR2 YSYEKL. V lost 0 bases and J lost 7; bases outside the gene matches: 6. The CDR3 covers 16 residues. Here the CDR3 reads CASSQDSGGAYNTQYF. For the CDR3, the DNA is TGCGCCAGCAGCCAAGATAGCGGGGGGGCCTATAATACGCAGTATTTT.